The 23 T cell receptor beta chains reported below all come from one sample, sequenced in a study of T cell repertoires in cytomegalovirus infection. Each CDR3 protein gets one entry after TCRdb re-called the reads with MiXCR. The sample has approximately 770,000 distinct CDR3 sequences, 25% to 30% seen once. Their antigens are not known. The sequenced sample was cultured CD8+ T cells from PBMCs, obtained from culture after CMV antigen stimulation. The receptors stem from a human donor in good health (CMV status not recorded). Some clones in this sample may be carry-over from other donors' samples.

In this sample, this clonotype turned up a few times. The rearrangement uses TRBV10-3 and TRBJ2-7; unclear D gene. CDR3 size: 11 residues. V lost 0 bases and J lost 7, with 4 bases in between. Germline-derived CDR1 and CDR2 are ENHRY and SYGVKD. The CDR3: CAISESIEQYF. The CDR3 coding sequence is TGTGCCATCAGTGAGTCGATTGAGCAGTACTTC.

This chain joins TRBV19 and TRBJ1-3; D is uncertain. The CDR3 loop spans 12 amino acids. Germline CDR1 LNHDA, CDR2 SQIVND (reference sequence). Trimming pared 6 bases from V and 3 bases from J, leaving 6 bases between. Here the CDR3 DNA reads TGTGCCAGTAGGATCGGTGGAAACACCATATATTTT. Protein: CASRIGGNTIYF.

The chain uses TRBV6-4 and TRBJ2-7, with TRBD1 matching over 8 bases. The germline gives CDR1 MRHNA, CDR2 SNTAGT. The J segment lost 2 bases and the V segment lost 3 bases, leaving 6 bases of the junction unmatched. The CDR3 length is 15 residues. The CDR3 sequence: CASSEAGGVPYEQYF. The DNA for the CDR3 is TGTGCCAGCAGTGAGGCAGGGGGCGTCCCCTACGAGCAGTACTTC.

This clonotype was counted at least ten times. This chain joins TRBV6-1 and TRBJ2-7; possible D gene TRBD1, 5 bases. Germline-derived CDR1 and CDR2 are MNHNS and SASEGT. The CDR3 spans 15 residues. Trimming removed 8 bases at V and 2 bases at J, with 19 bases between. In DNA, the CDR3 is TGTGCCAGCTTCGATCATTCAGGGTATACCTACGAGCAGTACGTC. It yields the protein CASFDHSGYTYEQYV.

This clonotype was seen many times. The J gene is TRBJ2-1, the V gene TRBV7-8; 10 bases line up with TRBD2. The length of the CDR3 is 18 residues. CDR1 is SGHVS, CDR2 FQNEAQ, per germline. The ends lost 5 bases at V and 0 bases at J; junction bases unmatched: 10. CDR3 nucleotides: TGTGCCAGCAGCCTCCCGGCTAGCGGGGGCCTCTCCTACAATGAGCAGTTCTTC. It specifies CASSLPASGGLSYNEQFF.

As to this clonotype: This sequence may be a read error, since a much larger clone differs from it by one base. This chain joins TRBV6-6 and TRBJ1-1; 9 bases are shared with TRBD1. The CDR3 extends over 14 amino acids. Germline V lookup: CDR1 MNHNY, CDR2 SVGAGI (reference sequence). V lost 4 bases, J lost 6 bases, and 6 bases stayed unmatched. CDR3 loop: CASSSGTGRSEAFF. The CDR3 DNA reads TGTGCCAGCAGTTCCGGGACAGGGAGGTCTGAAGCTTTCTTT.

The chain couples TRBV7-9 to TRBJ2-7, with D uncertain. Germline values: CDR1 SEHNR, CDR2 FQNEAQ (reference sequence). Trimming stripped 5 bases from V and 2 bases from J, with 13 bases between. CDR3 length equals 14 residues. The CDR3, as DNA: TGTGCCAGCAGCCCTAACCGGGCCCCCTACGAGCAGTACTTC. Protein sequence: CASSPNRAPYEQYF.

The chain joins TRBV20-1 to TRBJ1-2; D unclear. The V gene lost 1 base and the J gene lost 0 bases, with 9 bases spanning the gap. The germline gives CDR1 DFQATT, CDR2 SNEGSKA (reference sequence). The CDR3 totals 14 residues. CDR3 bases: TGCAGTGCTAGAGGGGTAGGGACTAACTATGGCTACACCTTC. This sequence encodes CSARGVGTNYGYTF.

The chain recombines TRBV27 with TRBJ2-5; 8 bases align to TRBD1. J lost 5 bases, V lost 1 base, and 6 bases had no gene match. CDR1 and CDR2 (germline): MNHEY, SMNVEV (reference sequence). CDR3 size: 15 residues. Here the CDR3 DNA reads TGTGCCAGCAGTTTATGGCCAGGGGGCCTGGAGACCCAGTACTTC. This encodes CASSLWPGGLETQYF.

The chain employs TRBV12-3 or TRBV12-4 and TRBJ1-2; TRBD1 matches at 9 bases. With 1 base clipped from V and 2 bases from J, the junction kept 5 bases outside the gene matches. This CDR3 has 16 residues. The CDR3 DNA is TGTGCCAGCAGTTTAGGCGGTGGGACAGGGAACTATGGCTACACCTTC. Translation gives CASSLGGGTGNYGYTF.

This clonotype occurred a few times. The chain couples TRBV6-1 to TRBJ2-7; D unresolved. The V end lost 2 bases, the J end lost 0 bases, and 14 bases lay between the germline ends. This CDR3 is 16 amino acids long. Germline V gene data show CDR1 as MNHNS and CDR2 as SASEGT. The CDR3 coding sequence is TGTGCCAGCAGTGAAAGGCGCGGATTAAGCTCCTACGAGCAGTACTTC. This codes for CASSERRGLSSYEQYF.

The rearrangement uses TRBV5-5 and TRBJ2-1, with D unresolved. The CDR3 is 13 amino acids. V was cut by 2 bases and J by 8 bases, with 11 bases left in between. Germline loops: CDR1 SGHKS, CDR2 YYEKEE (reference sequence). The DNA for the CDR3 is TGTGCCAGCAGCTTCCCAGGACGGGATGAGCAGTTCTTC. Translating it yields CASSFPGRDEQFF.

The chain uses TRBV27 and TRBJ2-1, with 8 bases that match TRBD2. Unmatched junction bases numbered 12, after V lost 5 bases and J lost 6 bases. There are 16 residues in the CDR3. CDR1 is MNHEY and CDR2 is SMNVEV in the germline V gene (reference sequence). The DNA of the CDR3 is TGTGCCAGCAGTCTCCGGACTAGCCCTGAGGCCAATGAGCAGTTCTTC. It translates to CASSLRTSPEANEQFF.

Details on this clonotype: One end of the junction is discordant with germline, which a read error may explain. The J gene is TRBJ2-1, the V gene TRBV27; D is ambiguous. The CDR3 totals 11 residues. Germline assignment: CDR1 MNHEY and CDR2 SMNVEV (reference sequence). CDR3 residues: CASSFGNQQFF. CDR3 nucleotide sequence: TGTGCCAGCAGTTTTGGCAATCAGCAGTTCTTC.

This clonotype was seen a handful of times. The rearrangement links TRBV19 to TRBJ1-6; TRBD1 matches at 12 bases. The CDR3 extends over 18 amino acids. Per the germline V gene, CDR1 is LNHDA and CDR2 is SQIVND (reference sequence). The ends lost 5 bases at V and 4 bases at J; junction bases unmatched: 9. In DNA, the CDR3 is TGTGCCAGTAGTCTCAACCGGGACAGGGGGCAATATAATTCACCCCTCCACTTT. Protein sequence: CASSLNRDRGQYNSPLHF.

V is TRBV27 and J is TRBJ2-1, with TRBD2 identical over 10 bases. V lost 10 bases and J lost 5; bases outside the gene matches: 20. Germline CDR1 and CDR2: MNHEY and SMNVEV (reference sequence). The length of the CDR3 is 18 residues. The CDR3 nucleotides are TGTGCCACCCGGTGGGTAGCGGGGGGCCCAAGCTACAACAATGAGCAGTTCTTC. Amino acid sequence: CATRWVAGGPSYNNEQFF.

This clonotype was counted a single time. This rearrangement joins TRBV3-1 to TRBJ2-2, with 8 bases fitting TRBD1. Per the germline V gene, CDR1 is LGHDT and CDR2 is YNNKEL (reference sequence). The CDR3 sequence is 16 residues long. V lost 5 bases to trimming and J lost 1 base; unmatched junction nucleotides: 6. CDR3 in DNA: TGTGCCAGCAGCATTGACAGGGGAGTGAACACCGGGGAGCTGTTTTTT. Encoded protein: CASSIDRGVNTGELFF.

This clonotype has just a few counts. This sequence joins TRBV5-1 and TRBJ2-3, with a possible D match to TRBD1 (6 bases). There are 15 residues in the CDR3. The V end was cut by 0 bases, the J end by 2 bases, with 10 bases between. The germline V gene has CDR1 SGHRS and CDR2 YFSETQ. CDR3 protein: CASSLDRELTDTQYF. The CDR3 DNA reads TGCGCCAGCAGCTTGGACAGGGAACTCACAGATACGCAGTATTTT.

The gene calls are TRBV5-1 and TRBJ2-5; no clear D gene. CDR3 length equals 15 residues. CDR1 is SGHRS and CDR2 is YFSETQ in the germline V gene. The germline V and J ends were trimmed by 0 bases and 1 base, with 10 bases remaining between them. CDR3 sequence (DNA): TGCGCCAGCAGCTTGGTAGATCCAATCCAAGAGACCCAGTACTTC. Its translation is CASSLVDPIQETQYF.

This clonotype was recorded once. The rearrangement uses TRBV10-3 and TRBJ2-7, with 8 bases aligning to TRBD1. The CDR3 is 17 amino acids. Germline CDR1 is ENHRY and CDR2 is SYGVKD. V lost 1 base to trimming and J lost 5 bases; unmatched junction nucleotides: 13. CDR3 loop: CAISELMTGAVWNEQYF. In nucleotides, the CDR3 is TGTGCCATCAGTGAGTTGATGACAGGGGCGGTATGGAACGAGCAGTACTTC.

This clonotype has ten or more counts. This chain connects TRBV11-3 to TRBJ2-5, with TRBD2 identical over 12 bases. Per germline, CDR1 SGHNT and CDR2 YENEEA. CDR3 length: 16 amino acids. J lost 4 bases, V lost 4 bases, and 7 bases had no gene match. In nucleotides, the CDR3 is TGTGCCAGCAGCTCCGCGACTAGCGGGGGAGGAGAGACCCAGTACTTC. It specifies CASSSATSGGGETQYF.

V usage is TRBV7-2 and J usage is TRBJ2-1; D uncertain. V was pared by 3 bases and J by 5 bases, with 8 bases between. The CDR3 is made up of 13 amino acids. Germline V gene sequence: CDR1 SGHTA, CDR2 FQGNSA. Written as DNA, the CDR3 is TGTGCCAGCAGCTTCACAGTAAACAATGAGCAGTTCTTC. It translates to CASSFTVNNEQFF.

This clonotype was observed a handful of times. The gene calls are TRBV2 and TRBJ2-1; no reliable D call. The germline gives CDR1 SNHLY, CDR2 FYNNEI. This CDR3 is built from 15 residues. Trimming pared 3 bases from V and 0 bases from J, leaving 9 bases between. CDR3 region: CASSDGVSSYNEQFF. The CDR3, as DNA: TGTGCCAGCAGTGATGGAGTAAGCTCCTACAATGAGCAGTTCTTC.